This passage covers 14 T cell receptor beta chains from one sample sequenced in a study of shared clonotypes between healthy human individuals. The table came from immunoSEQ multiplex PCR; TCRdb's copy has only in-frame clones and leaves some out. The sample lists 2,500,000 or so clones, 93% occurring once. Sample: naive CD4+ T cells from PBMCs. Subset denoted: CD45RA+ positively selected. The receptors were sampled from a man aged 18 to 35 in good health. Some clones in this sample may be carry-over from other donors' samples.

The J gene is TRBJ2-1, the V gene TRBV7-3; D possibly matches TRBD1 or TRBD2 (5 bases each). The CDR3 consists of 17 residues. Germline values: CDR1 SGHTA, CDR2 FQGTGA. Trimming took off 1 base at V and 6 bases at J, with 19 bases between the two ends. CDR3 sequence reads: CASSLKGIDEGSNEQFF. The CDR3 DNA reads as TGTGCCAGCAGCTTAAAAGGGATAGATGAGGGGAGCAATGAGCAGTTCTTC.

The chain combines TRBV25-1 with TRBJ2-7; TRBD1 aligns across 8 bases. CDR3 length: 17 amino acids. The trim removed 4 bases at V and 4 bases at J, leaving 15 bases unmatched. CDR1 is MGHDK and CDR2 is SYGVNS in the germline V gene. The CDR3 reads CASSAASGTGGGYEQYF. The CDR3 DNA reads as TGTGCCAGCAGTGCAGCCTCCGGGACAGGAGGGGGTTACGAGCAGTACTTC.

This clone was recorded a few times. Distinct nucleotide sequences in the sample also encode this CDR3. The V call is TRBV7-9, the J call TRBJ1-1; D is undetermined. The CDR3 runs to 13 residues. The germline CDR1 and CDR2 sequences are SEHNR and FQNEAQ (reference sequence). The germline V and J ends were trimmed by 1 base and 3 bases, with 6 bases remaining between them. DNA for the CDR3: TGTGCCAGCAGCTTAGTAGCGGACACTGAAGCTTTCTTT. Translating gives CASSLVADTEAFF.

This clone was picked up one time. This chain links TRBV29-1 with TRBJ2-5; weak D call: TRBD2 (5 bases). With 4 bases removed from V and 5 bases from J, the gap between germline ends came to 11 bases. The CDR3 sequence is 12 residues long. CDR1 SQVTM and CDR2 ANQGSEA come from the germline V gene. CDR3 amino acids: CSVARSGETQYF. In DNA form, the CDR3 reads TGCAGCGTTGCCCGGTCGGGGGAGACCCAGTACTTC. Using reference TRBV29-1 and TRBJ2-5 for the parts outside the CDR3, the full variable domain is SAVISQKPSRDICQRGTSLTIQCQVDSQVTMMFWYRQQPGQSLTLIATANQGSEATYESGFVIDKFPISRPNLTFSTLTVSNMSPEDSSIYLCSVARSGETQYFGPGTRLLVL.

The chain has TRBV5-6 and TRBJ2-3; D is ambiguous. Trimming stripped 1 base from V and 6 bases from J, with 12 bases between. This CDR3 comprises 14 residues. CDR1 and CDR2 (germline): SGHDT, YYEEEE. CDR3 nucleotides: TGTGCCAGCAGCTTGCAACTTGGGTTGGATACGCAGTATTTT. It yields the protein CASSLQLGLDTQYF. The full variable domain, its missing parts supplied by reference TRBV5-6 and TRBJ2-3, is DAGVTQSPTHLIKTRGQQVTLRCSPKSGHDTVSWYQQALGQGPQFIFQYYEEEERQRGNFPDRFSGHQFPNYSSELNVNALLLGDSALYLCASSLQLGLDTQYFGPGTRLTVL.

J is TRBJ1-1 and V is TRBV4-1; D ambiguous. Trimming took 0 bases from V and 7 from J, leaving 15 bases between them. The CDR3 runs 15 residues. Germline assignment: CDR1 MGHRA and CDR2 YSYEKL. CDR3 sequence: CASSQDVSQIREAFF. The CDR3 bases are TGCGCCAGCAGCCAAGATGTGAGCCAGATCCGTGAAGCTTTCTTT.

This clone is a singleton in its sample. DNA of the CDR3: TGTGCCAGCAGCTTTGGGGGCACTTATCAGCCCCAGCATTTT. Its translation: CASSFGGTYQPQHF. V is TRBV7-2 and J is TRBJ1-5; weak D call: TRBD1 (6 bases). The germline gives CDR1 SGHTA, CDR2 FQGNSA. Trimming took off 3 bases at V and 5 bases at J, with 11 bases between the two ends. The CDR3 spans 14 residues.

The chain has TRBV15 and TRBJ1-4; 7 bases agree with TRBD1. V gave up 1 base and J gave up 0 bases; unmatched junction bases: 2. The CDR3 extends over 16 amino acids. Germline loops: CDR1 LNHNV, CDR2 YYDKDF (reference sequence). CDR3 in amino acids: CATSRGTGATNEKLFF. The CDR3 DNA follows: TGTGCCACCAGCAGAGGAACAGGGGCAACTAATGAAAAACTGTTTTTT.

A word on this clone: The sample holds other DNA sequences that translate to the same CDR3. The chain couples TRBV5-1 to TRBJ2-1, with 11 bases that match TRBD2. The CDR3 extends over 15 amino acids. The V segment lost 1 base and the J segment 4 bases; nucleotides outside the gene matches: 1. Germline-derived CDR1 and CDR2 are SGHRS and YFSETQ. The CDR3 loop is CASSLLAGGYNEQFF. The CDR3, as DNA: TGCGCCAGCAGCTTGTTAGCGGGAGGGTACAATGAGCAGTTCTTC.

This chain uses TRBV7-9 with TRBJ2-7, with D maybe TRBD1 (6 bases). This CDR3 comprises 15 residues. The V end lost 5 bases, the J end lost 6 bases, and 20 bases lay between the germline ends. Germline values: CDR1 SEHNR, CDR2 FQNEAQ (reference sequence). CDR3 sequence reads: CASSPRGTSPLEQYF. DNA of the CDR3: TGTGCCAGCAGCCCGAGGGGGACCTCTCCCCTCGAGCAGTACTTC.

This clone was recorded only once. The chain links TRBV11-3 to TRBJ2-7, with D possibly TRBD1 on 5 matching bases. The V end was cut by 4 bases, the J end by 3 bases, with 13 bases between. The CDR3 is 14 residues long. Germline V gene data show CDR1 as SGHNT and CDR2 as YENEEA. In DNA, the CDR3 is TGTGCCAGCAGCTCAGGTGTAGGGGACTACGAGCAGTACTTC. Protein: CASSSGVGDYEQYF.

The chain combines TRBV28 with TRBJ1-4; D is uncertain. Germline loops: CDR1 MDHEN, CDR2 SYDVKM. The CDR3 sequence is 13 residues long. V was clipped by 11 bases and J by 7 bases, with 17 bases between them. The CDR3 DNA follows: TGTGCCGGGTCGGACGCCCGCGTTGAAAAACTGTTTTTT. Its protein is CAGSDARVEKLFF.

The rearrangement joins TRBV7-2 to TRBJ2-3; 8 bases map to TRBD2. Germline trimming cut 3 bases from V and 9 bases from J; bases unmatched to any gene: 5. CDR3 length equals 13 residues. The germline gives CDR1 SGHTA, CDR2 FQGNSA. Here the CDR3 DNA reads TGTGCCAGCAGCTTCGGAGCGGGAGAGACGCAGTATTTT. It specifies CASSFGAGETQYF.

CDR3 coding DNA: TGTGCCAGCAGCTTAAATACGGGAGTGGATGAGCAGTTCTTC. Its protein product is CASSLNTGVDEQFF. The V call is TRBV7-3, the J call TRBJ2-1; D might be TRBD2 (6 bases). The germline gives CDR1 SGHTA, CDR2 FQGTGA. The CDR3 sequence is 14 residues long. Trimming pared 1 base from V and 8 bases from J, leaving 12 bases between.